What follows is one T cell receptor (beta chain) and its context. The target antigen is unknown. The repertoire was sequenced with immunoSEQ multiplex PCR; TCRdb's copy has only in-frame clones and lacks some. The table has some 14,000 clones, 52% seen once. This sample was included in a study of cytotoxic CD8 clonotypes in ibrutinib-treated CLL. Study findings and constraints: Sampling schedules were unmatched across sustained-remission and progressing patients.

The source was PBMCs, collected at a 24-month disease-progression time point, from a patient treated with ibrutinib. The source of this sequence is a human donor with chronic lymphocytic leukemia.

The DNA for the CDR3 is TGCGCCAGCAGCTTTGGGACAGGGAACAATGAGCAGTTCTTC. Protein product: CASSFGTGNNEQFF. The rearrangement links TRBV5-1 to TRBJ2-1, with 9 bases fitting TRBD1. The CDR3 spans 14 residues. Germline V gene sequence: CDR1 SGHRS, CDR2 YFSETQ. Trimming at V came to 2 bases and at J to 5 bases, leaving 2 bases not matched to a gene.